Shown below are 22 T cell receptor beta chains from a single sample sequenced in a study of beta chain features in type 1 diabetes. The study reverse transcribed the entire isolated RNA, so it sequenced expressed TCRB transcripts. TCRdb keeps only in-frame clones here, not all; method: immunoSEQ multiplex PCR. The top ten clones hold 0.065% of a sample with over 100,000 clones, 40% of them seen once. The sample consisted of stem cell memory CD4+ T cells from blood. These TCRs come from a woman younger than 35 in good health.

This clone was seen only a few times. CDR3 bases: TGTGCCAGCAGCCCAATTCTAGCGGGGGTAGGCGAGCAGTACTTC. This translates into CASSPILAGVGEQYF. V is TRBV14 and J is TRBJ2-7; 10 positions match TRBD2. Germline V gene data show CDR1 as SGHDN and CDR2 as FVKESK. The V gene end was trimmed by 4 bases and the J gene end by 6 bases; junction bases not matched to a gene: 9. This CDR3 comprises 15 residues.

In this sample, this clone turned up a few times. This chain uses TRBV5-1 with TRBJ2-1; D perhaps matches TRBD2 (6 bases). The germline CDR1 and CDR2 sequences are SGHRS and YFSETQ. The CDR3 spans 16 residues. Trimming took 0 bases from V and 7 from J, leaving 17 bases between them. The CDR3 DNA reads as TGCGCCAGCAGCTTGGGGGACTCTGCGCGATTAAATGAGCAGTTCTTC. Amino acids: CASSLGDSARLNEQFF. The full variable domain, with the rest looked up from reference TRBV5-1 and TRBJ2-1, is KAGVTQTPRYLIKTRGQQVTLSCSPISGHRSVSWYQQTPGQGLQFLFEYFSETQRNKGNFPGRFSGRQFSNSRSEMNVSTLELGDSALYLCASSLGDSARLNEQFFGPGTRLTVL.

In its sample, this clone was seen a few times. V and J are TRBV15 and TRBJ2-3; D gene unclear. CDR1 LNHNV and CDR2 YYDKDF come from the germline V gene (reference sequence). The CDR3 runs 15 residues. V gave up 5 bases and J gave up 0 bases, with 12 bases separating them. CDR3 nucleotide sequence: TGTGCCACCAGCCGCCGGAGAGATAGCACAGATACGCAGTATTTT. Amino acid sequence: CATSRRRDSTDTQYF.

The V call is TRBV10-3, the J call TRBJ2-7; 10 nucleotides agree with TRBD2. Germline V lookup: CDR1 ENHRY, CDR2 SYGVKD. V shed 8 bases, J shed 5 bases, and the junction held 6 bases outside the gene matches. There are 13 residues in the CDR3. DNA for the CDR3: TGTGCCATCGCCCTAGCGGGAGTCAACGAGCAGTACTTC. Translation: CAIALAGVNEQYF.

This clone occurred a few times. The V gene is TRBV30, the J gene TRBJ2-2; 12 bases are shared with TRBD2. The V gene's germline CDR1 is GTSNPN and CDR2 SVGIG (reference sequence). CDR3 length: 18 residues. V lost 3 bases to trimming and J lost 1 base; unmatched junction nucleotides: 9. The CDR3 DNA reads TGTGCCTGGAGGGGACCCGGACTAGCGGGACTGAACACCGGGGAGCTGTTTTTT. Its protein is CAWRGPGLAGLNTGELFF.

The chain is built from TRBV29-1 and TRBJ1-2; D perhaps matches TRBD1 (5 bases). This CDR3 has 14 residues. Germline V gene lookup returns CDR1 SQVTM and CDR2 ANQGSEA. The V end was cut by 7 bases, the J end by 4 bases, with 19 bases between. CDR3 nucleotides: TGCAGCGCCCACCTTACCGGGACTTCCTATGGCTACACCTTC. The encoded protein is CSAHLTGTSYGYTF.

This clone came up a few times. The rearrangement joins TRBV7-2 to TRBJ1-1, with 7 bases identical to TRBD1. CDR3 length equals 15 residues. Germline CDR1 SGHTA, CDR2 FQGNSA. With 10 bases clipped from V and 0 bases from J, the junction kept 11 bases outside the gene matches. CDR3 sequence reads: CATRIRDSMNTEAFF. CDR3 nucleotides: TGTGCCACTCGGATCAGGGACAGCATGAACACTGAAGCTTTCTTT.

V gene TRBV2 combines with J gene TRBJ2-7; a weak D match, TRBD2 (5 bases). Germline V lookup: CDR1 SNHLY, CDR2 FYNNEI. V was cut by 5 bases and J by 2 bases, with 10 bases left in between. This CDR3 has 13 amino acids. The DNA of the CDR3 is TGTGCCAGCAGTCCGGTGGGAGCCTACGAGCAGTACTTC. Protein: CASSPVGAYEQYF.

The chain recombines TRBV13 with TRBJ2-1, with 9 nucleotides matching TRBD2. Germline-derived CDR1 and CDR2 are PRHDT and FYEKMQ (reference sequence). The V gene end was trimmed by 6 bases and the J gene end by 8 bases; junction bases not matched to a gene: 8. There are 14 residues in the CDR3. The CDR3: CASSLGLAGDEQFF. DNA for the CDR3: TGTGCCAGCAGTTTGGGACTAGCAGGAGATGAGCAGTTCTTC.

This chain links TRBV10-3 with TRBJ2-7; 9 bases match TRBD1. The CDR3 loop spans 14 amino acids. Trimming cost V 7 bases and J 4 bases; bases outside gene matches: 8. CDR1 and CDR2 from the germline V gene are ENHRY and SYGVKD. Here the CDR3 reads CAIKSDRGRYEQYF. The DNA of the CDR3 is TGTGCCATCAAGTCGGACAGGGGACGTTACGAGCAGTACTTC.

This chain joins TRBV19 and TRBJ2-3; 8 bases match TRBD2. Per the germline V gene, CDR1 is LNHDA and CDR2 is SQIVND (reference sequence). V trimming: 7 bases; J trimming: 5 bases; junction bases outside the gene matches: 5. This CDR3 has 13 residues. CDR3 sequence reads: CASMYGGGDTQYF. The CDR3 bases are TGTGCCAGTATGTACGGGGGGGGAGATACGCAGTATTTT.

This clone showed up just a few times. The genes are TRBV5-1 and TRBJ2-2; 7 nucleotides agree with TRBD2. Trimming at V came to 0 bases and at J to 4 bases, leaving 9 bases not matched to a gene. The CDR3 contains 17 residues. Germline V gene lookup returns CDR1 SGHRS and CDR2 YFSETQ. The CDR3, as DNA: TGCGCCAGCAGCTTGGGTGCGACTAGCTCATTCACCGGGGAGCTGTTTTTT. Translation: CASSLGATSSFTGELFF.

In nucleotides, the CDR3 is TGCGCCAGCAGCCTGGGACAGGGACCCTACAATGAGCAGTTCTTC. It codes for CASSLGQGPYNEQFF. This sequence joins TRBV5-1 and TRBJ2-1; TRBD1 matches 9 bases. This CDR3 contains 15 residues. Germline-derived CDR1 and CDR2 are SGHRS and YFSETQ. V gave up 4 bases and J gave up 2 bases; unmatched junction bases: 4.

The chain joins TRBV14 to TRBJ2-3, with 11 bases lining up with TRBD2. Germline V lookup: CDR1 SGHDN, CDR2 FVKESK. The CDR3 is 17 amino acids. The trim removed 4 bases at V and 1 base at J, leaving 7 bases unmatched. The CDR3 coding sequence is TGTGCCAGCAGCCCCCCCCCACTAGCGGGGGGCACAGATACGCAGTATTTT. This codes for CASSPPPLAGGTDTQYF.

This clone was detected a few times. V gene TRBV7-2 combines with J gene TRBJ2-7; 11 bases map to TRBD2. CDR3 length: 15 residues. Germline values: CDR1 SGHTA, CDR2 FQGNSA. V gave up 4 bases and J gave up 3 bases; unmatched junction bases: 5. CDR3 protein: CASSWTSGSYYEQYF. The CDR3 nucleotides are TGTGCCAGCAGCTGGACTAGCGGGTCATACTACGAGCAGTACTTC.

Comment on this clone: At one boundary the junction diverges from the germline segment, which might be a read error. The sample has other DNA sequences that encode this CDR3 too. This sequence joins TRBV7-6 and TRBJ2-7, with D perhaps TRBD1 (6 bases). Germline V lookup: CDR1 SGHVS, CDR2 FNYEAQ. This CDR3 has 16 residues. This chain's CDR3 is CASSLALGQGTYEQYF. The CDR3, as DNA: TGCGCCAGCAGCTTAGCGCTTGGGCAGGGGACGTACGAGCAGTACTTC.

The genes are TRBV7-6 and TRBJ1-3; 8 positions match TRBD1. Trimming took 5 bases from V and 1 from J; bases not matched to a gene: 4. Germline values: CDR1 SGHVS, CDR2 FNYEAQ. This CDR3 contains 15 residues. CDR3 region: CASSRDRLSGNTIYF. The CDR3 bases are TGTGCCAGCAGCCGGGACAGGTTATCTGGAAACACCATATATTTT.

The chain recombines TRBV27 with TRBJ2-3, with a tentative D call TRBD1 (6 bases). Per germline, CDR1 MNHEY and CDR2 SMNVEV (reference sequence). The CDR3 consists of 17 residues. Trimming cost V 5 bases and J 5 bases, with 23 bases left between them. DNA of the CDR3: TGTGCCAGCAGTAAAAAGGTGGGGCAGGGGACCAGAGATACGCAGTATTTT. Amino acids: CASSKKVGQGTRDTQYF.

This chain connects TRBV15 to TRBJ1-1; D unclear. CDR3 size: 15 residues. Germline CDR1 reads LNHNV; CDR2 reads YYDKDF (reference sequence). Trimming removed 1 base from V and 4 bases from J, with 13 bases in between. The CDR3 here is CATSRGREVATEAFF. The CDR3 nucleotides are TGTGCCACCAGCAGAGGTAGGGAGGTGGCCACTGAAGCTTTCTTT.

CDR3 residues: CASWTSGSYEQYF. The CDR3 bases are TGTGCCAGCTGGACTAGCGGATCCTACGAGCAGTACTTC. The chain is built from TRBV2 and TRBJ2-7, with 10 bases matching TRBD2. Germline V gene lookup returns CDR1 SNHLY and CDR2 FYNNEI. The junction had 2 bases not matched to a gene; V was cut back by 8 bases and J by 1 base. CDR3 length: 13 amino acids.

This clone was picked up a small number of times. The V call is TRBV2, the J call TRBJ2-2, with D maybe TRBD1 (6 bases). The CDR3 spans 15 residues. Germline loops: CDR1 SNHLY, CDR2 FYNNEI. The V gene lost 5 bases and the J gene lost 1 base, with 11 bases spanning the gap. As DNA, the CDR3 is TGTGCCAGCAGTAAGGGGACAAGGAACACCGGGGAGCTGTTTTTT. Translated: CASSKGTRNTGELFF.

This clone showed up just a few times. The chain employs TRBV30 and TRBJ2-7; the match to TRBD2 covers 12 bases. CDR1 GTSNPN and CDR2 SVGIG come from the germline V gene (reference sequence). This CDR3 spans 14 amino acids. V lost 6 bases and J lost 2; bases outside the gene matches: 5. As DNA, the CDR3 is TGTGCCTGCGACCTAGCGGGAGGGCCCTACGAGCAGTACTTC. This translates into CACDLAGGPYEQYF.